This T cell receptor beta chain was obtained from a study of vaccination effects on CD4 cells after COVID-19. This CDR3 contains 16 residues. Germline CDR1 and CDR2: LGHNT and FRNRAP. Trimming stripped 0 bases from V and 4 bases from J, with 13 bases between. A roughly 10-day culture period preceded the isolation of CD4+ T cells. The table came from immunoSEQ multiplex PCR; TCRdb's copy has only in-frame clones and leaves some out. The table lists 45,000 or so clones, 75% to 80% of them singletons, with about 10% in the top ten. In its sample, this clone was seen once. Its antigen is not identified. The TCR was taken from a human donor who had a prior SARS-CoV-2 infection. The sequences come from CD4+ T cells from PBMCs cultured without peptide, collected before COVID-19 vaccination. The rearrangement uses TRBV12-5 and TRBJ2-1; D could derive from TRBD1 or TRBD2 (6 bases each). CDR3 in amino acids: CASGLVLGGPYNEQFF. Written as DNA, the CDR3 is TGTGCTAGTGGTTTGGTACTAGGGGGGCCTTACAATGAGCAGTTCTTC.